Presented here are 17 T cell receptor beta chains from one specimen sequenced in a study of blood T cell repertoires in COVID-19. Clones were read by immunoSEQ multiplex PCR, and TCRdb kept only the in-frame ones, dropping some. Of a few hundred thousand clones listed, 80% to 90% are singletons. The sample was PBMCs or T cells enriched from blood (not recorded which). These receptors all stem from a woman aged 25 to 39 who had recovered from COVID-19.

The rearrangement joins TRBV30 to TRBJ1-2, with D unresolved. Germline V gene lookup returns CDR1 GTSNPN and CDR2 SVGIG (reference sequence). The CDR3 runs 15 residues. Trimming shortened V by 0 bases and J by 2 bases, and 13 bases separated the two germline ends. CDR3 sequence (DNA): TGTGCCTGGAGTGTACTTGGAAGCGGGAACTATGGCTACACCTTC. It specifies CAWSVLGSGNYGYTF. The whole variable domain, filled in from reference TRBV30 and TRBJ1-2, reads SQTIHQWPATLVQPVGSPLSLECTVEGTSNPNLYWYRQAAGRGLQLLFYSVGIGQISSEVPQNLSASRPQDRQFILSSKKLLLSDSGFYLCAWSVLGSGNYGYTFGSGTRLTVV.

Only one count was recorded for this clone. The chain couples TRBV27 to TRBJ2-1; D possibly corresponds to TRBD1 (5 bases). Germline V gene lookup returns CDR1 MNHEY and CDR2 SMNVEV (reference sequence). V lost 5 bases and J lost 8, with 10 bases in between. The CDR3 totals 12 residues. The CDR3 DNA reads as TGTGCCAGCAGTCCCCAGGGCTATGAGCAGTTCTTC. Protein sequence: CASSPQGYEQFF.

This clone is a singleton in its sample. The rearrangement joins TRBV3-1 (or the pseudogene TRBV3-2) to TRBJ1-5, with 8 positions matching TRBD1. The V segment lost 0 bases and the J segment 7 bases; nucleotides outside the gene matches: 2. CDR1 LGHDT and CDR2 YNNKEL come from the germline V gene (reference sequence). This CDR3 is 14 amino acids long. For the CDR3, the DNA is TGTGCCAGCAGCCAAGATGGACAGGGACAGCCCCAGCATTTT. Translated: CASSQDGQGQPQHF.

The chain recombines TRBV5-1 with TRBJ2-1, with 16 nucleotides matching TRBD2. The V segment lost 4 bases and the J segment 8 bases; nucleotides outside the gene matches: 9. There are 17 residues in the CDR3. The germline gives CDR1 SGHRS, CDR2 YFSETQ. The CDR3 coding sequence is TGCGCCAGCAGCCAAGGGACTAGCGGGAGGGCCGGGGATGAGCAGTTCTTC. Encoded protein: CASSQGTSGRAGDEQFF.

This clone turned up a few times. The CDR3 region is CASSLRQGGEKLFF. CDR3 coding DNA: TGTGCCAGCAGCTTAAGGCAGGGTGGCGAAAAACTGTTTTTT. V usage is TRBV7-6 and J usage is TRBJ1-4; tentative D call: TRBD1 (5 bases). Trimming took off 2 bases at V and 8 bases at J, with 12 bases between the two ends. Germline V gene data show CDR1 as SGHVS and CDR2 as FNYEAQ. CDR3 length equals 14 residues.

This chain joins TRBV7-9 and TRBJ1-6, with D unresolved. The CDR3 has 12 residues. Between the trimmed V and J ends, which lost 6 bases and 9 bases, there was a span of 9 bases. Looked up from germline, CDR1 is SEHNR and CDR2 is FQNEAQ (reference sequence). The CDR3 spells CASRGFVSPLHF. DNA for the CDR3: TGTGCCAGCAGGGGCTTTGTTTCACCCCTCCACTTT.

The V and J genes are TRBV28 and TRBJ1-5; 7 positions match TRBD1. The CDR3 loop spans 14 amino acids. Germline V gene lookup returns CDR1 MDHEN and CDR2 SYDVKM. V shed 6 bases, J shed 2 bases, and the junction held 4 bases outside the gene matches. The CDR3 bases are TGTGCCAGCAGGTATACAGGGGGCAATCAGCCCCAGCATTTT. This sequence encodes CASRYTGGNQPQHF.

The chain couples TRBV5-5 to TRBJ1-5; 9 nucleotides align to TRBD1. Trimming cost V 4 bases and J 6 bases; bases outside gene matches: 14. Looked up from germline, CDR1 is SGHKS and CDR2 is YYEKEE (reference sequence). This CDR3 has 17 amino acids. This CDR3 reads CASSAEYKGQGRQPQHF. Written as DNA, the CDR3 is TGTGCCAGCAGCGCGGAATATAAGGGACAGGGACGTCAGCCCCAGCATTTT.

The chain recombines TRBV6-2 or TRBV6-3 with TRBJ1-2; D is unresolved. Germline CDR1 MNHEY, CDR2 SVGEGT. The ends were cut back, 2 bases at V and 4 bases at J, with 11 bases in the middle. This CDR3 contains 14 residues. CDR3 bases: TGTGCCAGCAGTTACAATCGGGTATCCTATGGCTACACCTTC. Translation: CASSYNRVSYGYTF.

The CDR3 bases are TGTGCCAGCAGTACCGACCGGAGAGGCGGCTACACCTTC. It specifies CASSTDRRGGYTF. The genes are TRBV28 and TRBJ1-2; D gene unclear. From germline, CDR1 is MDHEN and CDR2 SYDVKM. The CDR3 spans 13 residues. Trimming took 5 bases from V and 8 from J, leaving 15 bases between them.

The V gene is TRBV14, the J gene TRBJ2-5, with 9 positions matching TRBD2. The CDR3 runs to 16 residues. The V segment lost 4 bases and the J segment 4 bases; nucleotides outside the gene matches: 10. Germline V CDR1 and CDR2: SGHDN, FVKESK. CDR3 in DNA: TGTGCCAGCAGCCCCTCAGCGGGAGGTTTTTCAGAGACCCAGTACTTC. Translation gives CASSPSAGGFSETQYF.

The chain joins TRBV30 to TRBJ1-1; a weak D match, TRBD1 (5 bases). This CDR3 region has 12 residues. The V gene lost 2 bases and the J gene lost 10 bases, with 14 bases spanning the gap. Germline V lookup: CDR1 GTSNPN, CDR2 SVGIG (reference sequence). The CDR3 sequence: CAWSSDRGSAFF. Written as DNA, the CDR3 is TGTGCCTGGAGTTCCGACAGAGGTTCAGCTTTCTTT.

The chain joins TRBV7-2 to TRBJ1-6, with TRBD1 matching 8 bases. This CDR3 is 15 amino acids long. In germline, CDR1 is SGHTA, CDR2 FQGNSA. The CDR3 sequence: CAAGGTGGSRSPLHF. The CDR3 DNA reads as TGTGCAGCTGGGGGAACAGGGGGAAGTCGTTCACCCCTCCACTTT.

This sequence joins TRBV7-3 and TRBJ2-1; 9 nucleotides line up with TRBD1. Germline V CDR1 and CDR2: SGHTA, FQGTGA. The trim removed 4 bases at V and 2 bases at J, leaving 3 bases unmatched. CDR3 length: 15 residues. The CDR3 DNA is TGTGCCAGCAGCTCCCGGACAGGGGCCTACAATGAGCAGTTCTTC. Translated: CASSSRTGAYNEQFF.

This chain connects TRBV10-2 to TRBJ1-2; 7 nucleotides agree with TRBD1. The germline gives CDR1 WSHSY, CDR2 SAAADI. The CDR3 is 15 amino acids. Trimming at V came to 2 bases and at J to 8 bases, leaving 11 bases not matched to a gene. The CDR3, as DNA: TGCGCCAGCAGTGAGGAAGTCAACAGGGGATCGGGCTACACCTTC. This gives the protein CASSEEVNRGSGYTF.

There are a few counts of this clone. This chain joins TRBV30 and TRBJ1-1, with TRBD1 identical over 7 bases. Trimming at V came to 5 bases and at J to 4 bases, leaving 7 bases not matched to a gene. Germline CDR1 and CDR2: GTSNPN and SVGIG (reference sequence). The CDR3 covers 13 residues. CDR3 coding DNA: TGTGCCTGGCGCGTACAGGGGTCCACTGAAGCTTTCTTT. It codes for CAWRVQGSTEAFF.

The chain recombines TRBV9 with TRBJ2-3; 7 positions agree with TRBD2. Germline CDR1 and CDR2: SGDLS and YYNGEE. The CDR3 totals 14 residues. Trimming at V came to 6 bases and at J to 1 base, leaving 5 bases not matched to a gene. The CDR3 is CASTPSGRTDTQYF. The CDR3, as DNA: TGTGCCAGCACCCCTAGCGGTCGCACAGATACGCAGTATTTT.